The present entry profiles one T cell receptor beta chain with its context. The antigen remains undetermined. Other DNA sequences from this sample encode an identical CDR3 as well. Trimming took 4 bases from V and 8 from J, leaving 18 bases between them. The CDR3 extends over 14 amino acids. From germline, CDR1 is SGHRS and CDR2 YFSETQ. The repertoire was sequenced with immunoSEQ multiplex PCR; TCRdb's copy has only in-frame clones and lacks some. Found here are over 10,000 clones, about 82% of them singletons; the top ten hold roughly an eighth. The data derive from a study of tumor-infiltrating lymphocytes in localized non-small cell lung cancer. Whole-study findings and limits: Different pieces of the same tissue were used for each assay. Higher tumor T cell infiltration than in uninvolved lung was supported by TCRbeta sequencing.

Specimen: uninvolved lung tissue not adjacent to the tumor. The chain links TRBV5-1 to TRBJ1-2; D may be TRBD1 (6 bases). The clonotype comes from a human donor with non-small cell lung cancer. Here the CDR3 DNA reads TGCGCCAGCAGCACGACAGGCGCAGGTCGGGGCTACACCTTC. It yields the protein CASSTTGAGRGYTF.